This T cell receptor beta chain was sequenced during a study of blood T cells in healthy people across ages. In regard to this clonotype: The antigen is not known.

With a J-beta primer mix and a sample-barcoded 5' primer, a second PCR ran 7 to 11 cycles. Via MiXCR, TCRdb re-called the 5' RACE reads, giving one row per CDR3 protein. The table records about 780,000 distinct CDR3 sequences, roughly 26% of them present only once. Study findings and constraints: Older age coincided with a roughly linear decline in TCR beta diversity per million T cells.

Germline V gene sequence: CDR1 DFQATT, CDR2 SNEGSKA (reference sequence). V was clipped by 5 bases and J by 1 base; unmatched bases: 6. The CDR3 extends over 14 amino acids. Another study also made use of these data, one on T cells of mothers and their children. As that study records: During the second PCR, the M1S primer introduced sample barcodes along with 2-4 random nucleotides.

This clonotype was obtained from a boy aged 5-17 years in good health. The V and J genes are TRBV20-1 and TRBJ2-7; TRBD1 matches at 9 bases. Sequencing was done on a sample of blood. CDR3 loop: CSARTGGFSYEQYF. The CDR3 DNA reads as TGCAGTGCTCGCACAGGGGGCTTTTCCTACGAGCAGTACTTC.